This T cell receptor beta chain was recovered during a study of CD8 T cells in Susac syndrome. The V end lost 7 bases, the J end lost 3 bases, and 12 bases lay between the germline ends. The CDR3 is 12 residues long. CDR1 SQVTM and CDR2 ANQGSEA come from the germline V gene. cDNA came from approximately 0.5 to 1 ug RNA primed by random hexamers. MiXCR, run by TCRdb on the immunoSEQ multiplex PCR reads, gives a single entry per CDR3 protein. The table includes 100,000 to 150,000 distinct CDR3 sequences, about 93% detected once. The sequencing sample was made of CD4+ T cells from PBMCs. The chain combines TRBV29-1 with TRBJ1-2; D ambiguous. This clonotype originated in a human donor in good health. CDR3 coding DNA: TGCAGCGCCGAGGCACCCCACTATGGCTACACCTTC. Its translation: CSAEAPHYGYTF. Drawing the rest from reference TRBV29-1 and TRBJ1-2, the complete variable domain is SAVISQKPSRDICQRGTSLTIQCQVDSQVTMMFWYRQQPGQSLTLIATANQGSEATYESGFVIDKFPISRPNLTFSTLTVSNMSPEDSSIYLCSAEAPHYGYTFGSGTRLTVV.